The clone carrying this T cell receptor (beta chain) has only one observation. This specimen belongs to a study of blood T cell repertoires in COVID-19. This CDR3 spans 14 amino acids. CDR1 is LGHNT and CDR2 is FRNRAP in the germline V gene. J gave up 6 bases and V 7 bases, and 7 bases lay outside the gene matches. Generated by immunoSEQ multiplex PCR, the TCRdb table keeps only in-frame clones and is missing some. The repertoire includes tens of thousands of clones, approximately 78% of them detected once, and 15% sits in the top ten. The sequenced material came from peripheral blood. V is TRBV12-5 and J is TRBJ1-4; 8 bases fit TRBD1. This TCR was recovered from an elderly man with acute or convalescent COVID-19. The CDR3 DNA sequence: TGTGCTAGTGCTCGGACAGGGCTTTATGAAAAACTGTTTTTT. It translates to CASARTGLYEKLFF. The full variable domain, rest sourced from reference TRBV12-5 and TRBJ1-4, is DARVTQTPRHKVTEMGQEVTMRCQPILGHNTVFWYRQTMMQGLELLAYFRNRAPLDDSGMPKDRFSAEMPDATLATLKIQPSEPRDSAVYFCASARTGLYEKLFFGSGTQLSVL.